This T cell receptor beta chain was recorded in a study of blood T cell repertoires in COVID-19. Worth noting for this clone: Other DNA sequences in the sample encode the same CDR3.

Donors were grouped by their self-reported clinical history. Original handling: Researchers report that nucleated cell counts were estimated from reference gene primer amplification. Sequencing used immunoSEQ multiplex PCR; TCRdb keeps in-frame clones, though not all of them. V, J and clone size are those of that table, while D and trimming were read from the DNA. The table includes about 470,000 clones, about 85% detected once. Material: PBMCs or T cells enriched from blood (not recorded which). This sequence was found in a woman aged 18-29 years who had recovered from COVID-19.

The CDR3: CASSLVSSSYEQYF. CDR3 DNA: TGCGCCAGCAGCTTGGTATCTAGCTCCTACGAGCAGTACTTC. The V gene is TRBV5-1, the J gene TRBJ2-7; D is undetermined. CDR1 is SGHRS and CDR2 is YFSETQ in the germline V gene. Trimming took off 0 bases at V and 0 bases at J, with 7 bases between the two ends. The CDR3 covers 14 residues.